This TCR beta chain came from a study of blood T cell repertoires in COVID-19. The CDR3 extends over 19 amino acids. V was clipped by 0 bases and J by 1 base, with 20 bases between them. Germline CDR1 is SGHNT and CDR2 is YYREEE (reference sequence). The data were produced by immunoSEQ multiplex PCR, yet TCRdb's version contains in-frame clones alone and is incomplete. The profile shows approximately 260,000 clones, 70% to 90% of them singletons. Specimen: peripheral blood. The receptor's source is a woman aged 70-85 years with acute or convalescent COVID-19. The chain has TRBV5-4 and TRBJ2-1, with a possible D match to TRBD2 (7 bases). In DNA, the CDR3 is TGTGCCAGCAGCTTGGGCCCCAATGGTAGGGGGGGATCCTACAATGAGCAGTTCTTC. This codes for CASSLGPNGRGGSYNEQFF.